Described below is a single T cell receptor (beta chain) sequence and its context. Its specificity is not known. The data belong to a study of CD8 T cells in ankylosing spondylitis. The study's findings and limits: As for the disease-linked clones, they showed a CD8+ phenotype and occurred at relatively low frequencies in peripheral blood. For ankylosing spondylitis blood, a TCR beta motif of 8 or 9 highly homologous variants appeared characteristic.

V was clipped by 3 bases and J by 1 base; unmatched bases: 4. The germline V gene encodes CDR1 SQVTM and CDR2 ANQGSEA. This CDR3 spans 14 amino acids. A quantitative 5'-RACE method, one with molecular barcodes, was used to make TCR beta libraries. MiXCR was run by TCRdb on the 5' RACE reads, yielding one entry per CDR3 protein. The sample includes over 700,000 distinct CDR3 sequences, under 20% of them seen just once. The chain links TRBV29-1 to TRBJ1-2; 8 nucleotides align to TRBD1. The source of this sequence is a male donor with ankylosing spondylitis. What was sequenced was blood, either unsorted or a sorted T cell fraction (not recorded which). Here the CDR3 DNA reads TGCAGCGTTGATTGGACAGGGAGTAACTATGGCTACACCTTC. It specifies CSVDWTGSNYGYTF.